This T cell receptor (beta chain) appears in the sequencing data of a study of OX40 agonist ivuxolimab in advanced cancers. Turning to the study itself: Each patient was given ivuxolimab into a vein every 2 weeks, at 0.01 to 10 mg/kg.

Per germline, CDR1 SGHDN and CDR2 FVKESK. This CDR3 is built from 13 residues. V was pared by 2 bases and J by 4 bases, with 9 bases between. Data came from immunoSEQ multiplex PCR; TCRdb stores just in-frame clones and leaves some out. The sample yields under 65,000 clones, approximately 90% seen once. Notes on the study in general: CD8+ T cells showed, on average, more clonal expansion than CD4+ cells. Blood T cells, both CD4+ and CD8+, expanded clonally by week 6 at 0.1 to 3.0 mg/kg.

With respect to this clone: Antigen specificity is unknown.

This chain uses TRBV14 with TRBJ2-7, with D unclear. Sequenced here: CD4+ or CD8+ T cells sorted from blood, sampled in a trial of the OX40 agonist ivuxolimab. This clonotype was obtained from an adult with an advanced solid tumor such as melanoma, head and neck, liver or kidney cancer. The CDR3 sequence: CASSQHQVYEQYF. The CDR3 DNA follows: TGTGCCAGCAGCCAACACCAGGTATACGAGCAGTACTTC.